This T cell receptor (beta chain) was observed in a study of OX40 agonist ivuxolimab in advanced cancers. As for the study more broadly: Ivuxolimab, which targeted the costimulatory receptor OX40 (CD134), was an agonistic, fully human IgG2 monoclonal antibody. Intravenous ivuxolimab was administered to patients every 2 weeks at six dose levels: 0.01, 0.1, 0.3, 1.5, 3 and 10 mg/kg. Of the roughly 50 dose-escalation patients, hepatocellular carcinoma was present in around 19, melanoma in approximately 15, renal cell carcinoma in 9 and head and neck cancer in 9. A male proportion of 82.7% and a mean age of roughly 55 years, ranging from roughly 23 to 80, were recorded for the dose-escalation cohort. Patients were allowed to have had prior anti-PD-1, anti-PD-L1 or anti-CTLA-4 therapy, and around 37% of the dose-escalation patients had previously received checkpoint inhibitors. Partial responses occurred in three dose-escalation patients, of whom one had hepatocellular carcinoma and two had cutaneous melanoma. The point of sequencing TCRbeta in the periphery was to test whether ivuxolimab changed TCR sequence diversity and drove clonal T-cell expansion. The monotherapy dose-escalation portion (N = 52 patients) of the phase I ivuxolimab trial is reported in the paper.

For sequencing of the TCRbeta CDR3 region, genomic DNA was extracted from the sorted cells. The immunoSEQ Assay was used for sequencing of TCRbeta CDR3 regions. Held by TCRdb, this immuneACCESS table contains in-frame sequences only and omits some clones. Under half of the omission traces to an unresolved V gene where checked; the cause of the rest is unknown. In this sample the table shows 35,000 to 40,000 clones, about 90% of which occur a single time. Roughly 9.8% of the sample lies in the top ten. Ends trimmed: V by 2 bases, J by 3 bases; bases unmatched to a gene: 5. The CDR3 spans 16 residues, from the cysteine through the phenylalanine. Of the read, only the CDR3 DNA is kept; its 48 bases are in frame from base 1. The germline V gene encodes CDR1 LGHNA and CDR2 YSLEER. With respect to this clone: Its antigen remains unidentified. Base qualities are not provided; no much larger clone lies one nucleotide away.

Broader findings and caveats from the paper: Which antigens the clonally expanded peripheral T cells were specific for was not determined. On average, CD8+ T cells showed more expanded clones than CD4+ T cells after ivuxolimab. At doses of 0.1 to 3.0 mg/kg, clonal expansion of both CD4+ and CD8+ T cells in blood was seen between baseline and week 6. Low levels of normalized T-cell clonal expansion were also seen in some nonresponding patients. In partial responders in the 0.1-3.0 mg/kg groups, normalized peripheral clonal expansion was found to be among the lowest, especially among CD8+ T cells.

The trial excluded patients who had a history of autoimmune disease or who were on systemic immunosuppression. Peripheral blood for TCR sequencing was drawn from every dose cohort at baseline, at cycle 4 day 1 and at cycle 7 day 1. Samples came from an open-label, multicenter, first-in-human phase I dose-escalation trial of ivuxolimab. Adults with locally advanced or metastatic head and neck squamous cell, hepatocellular, melanoma or renal cell carcinoma were enrolled in the trial. Before TCR sequencing, CD4+ T cells and CD8+ T cells from peripheral blood were sorted into separate populations. Sequencing used CD4+ or CD8+ T cells sorted from blood, obtained in a trial of the OX40 agonist ivuxolimab. This sequence uses TRBV4-3 and TRBJ2-1, with 9 middle bases fitting TRBD2. This sequence originates from an adult with an advanced solid tumor such as melanoma, head and neck, liver or kidney cancer. The DNA sequence is given as TGCGCCAGCAGCCAAAAACGAGCGGGGGGCTACAATGAGCAGTTCTTC. It codes for CASSQKRAGGYNEQFF.